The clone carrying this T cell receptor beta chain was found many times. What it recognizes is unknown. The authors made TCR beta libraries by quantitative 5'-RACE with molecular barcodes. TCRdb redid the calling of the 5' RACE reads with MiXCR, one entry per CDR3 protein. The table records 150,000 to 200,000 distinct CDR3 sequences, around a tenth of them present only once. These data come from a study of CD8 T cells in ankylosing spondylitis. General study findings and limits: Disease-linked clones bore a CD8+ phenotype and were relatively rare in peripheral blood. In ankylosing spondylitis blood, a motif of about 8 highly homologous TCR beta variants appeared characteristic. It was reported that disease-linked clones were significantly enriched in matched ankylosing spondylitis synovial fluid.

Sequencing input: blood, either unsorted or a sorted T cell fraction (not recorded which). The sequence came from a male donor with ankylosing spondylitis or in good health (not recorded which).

As DNA, the CDR3 is TGCAGTGCTAGTCCCGGGACAGGGAAGCCTGAAGCTTTCTTT. This codes for CSASPGTGKPEAFF. This sequence joins TRBV20-1 and TRBJ1-1, with 9 bases fitting TRBD1. Germline V CDR1 and CDR2: DFQATT, SNEGSKA (reference sequence). There are 14 residues in the CDR3. Trimming at V came to 3 bases and at J to 6 bases, leaving 8 bases not matched to a gene.